The subject of this entry is one TCR beta chain. Its antigen remains unidentified. Investigators reverse transcribed all isolated RNA, so they sequenced expressed TCRB transcripts. Mean read depth for naive, central memory and regulatory T cell samples was approximately 3.57 million reads. Assay used: immunoSEQ multiplex PCR; TCRdb lists only in-frame clones, some missing. The sample includes 250,000 to 350,000 clones, roughly 13% of them seen just once. Germline V gives CDR1 KGHSH, CDR2 LQKENI. The ends lost 2 bases at V and 3 bases at J; junction bases unmatched: 7. The length of the CDR3 is 15 residues. These data come from a study of beta chain features in type 1 diabetes. Study results and caveats: Moderate but significant shortening of TCRB CDR3s was recorded in all four CD4+ subsets from Type 1 diabetes patients.

This chain connects TRBV18 to TRBJ2-7; 7 bases fit TRBD1. This receptor was identified in a young man with type 1 diabetes. The sequencing input was naive CD4+ T cells from blood. CDR3 sequence (DNA): TGTGCCAGCTCACCAACGACAGGGAACTACTACGAGCAGTACTTC. As protein: CASSPTTGNYYEQYF.